A selection of T cell receptor beta chains follows, all from one sample in a study of T-cell memory formation after mild COVID-19. One entry per CDR3 protein, called by TCRdb with MiXCR from the 5' RACE reads. The top ten clones hold around 3.9% of a sample with around 190,000 distinct CDR3 sequences, around 20% of them seen once. The sample consisted of PBMCs or a T cell subset sorted from them (not recorded which). The receptors here all came from a man between 18 and 29 years old who had mild COVID-19 (a few samples of this study predate the infection). Cell type and time point are not known. The CDR3 runs from the conserved cysteine through the conserved F or W. D genes are given only for firm matches. Size is omitted from some rows. Given values are once, few, many or a class for expanded clones.

CDR3 length,J gene,D gene,clone size,V gene,CDR3 DNA,CDR3 protein
14,TRBJ1-1,TRBD1,.,TRBV20-1,TGCAGTGCTCTCTACCGACAGGGCGGGACTGAAGCTTTCTTT,CSALYRQGGTEAFF
13,TRBJ1-1,.,.,TRBV7-9,TGTGCCAGCAGCCACCGACTGAACCCTGAAGCTTTCTTT,CASSHRLNPEAFF
16,TRBJ2-3,.,.,TRBV5-1,TGCGCCAGCAGCCGTACAGGCAACACAAACACAGATACGCAGTATTTT,CASSRTGNTNTDTQYF
16,TRBJ1-4,.,.,TRBV7-8,TGTGCCAGCAGCTTAGGGGACCGCCCTGGGGGCGAAAAACTGTTTTTT,CASSLGDRPGGEKLFF
18,TRBJ2-4,TRBD1,.,TRBV27,TGTGCCAGCAGTCCCCGGACAGGGGTGGGGATAGCCAAAAACATTCAGTACTTC,CASSPRTGVGIAKNIQYF
12,TRBJ2-1,TRBD2,many,TRBV7-3,TGTGCCAGCAGCTTAGGGGGGGATGAGCAGTTCTTC,CASSLGGDEQFF
15,TRBJ2-1,TRBD1,few,TRBV7-9,TGTGCCAGCAGCCCGGGACAGGGGGCGCGGAATGAGCAGTTCTTC,CASSPGQGARNEQFF
14,TRBJ1-1,TRBD1,.,TRBV29-1,TGCAGCGTTCAACAGGGGGCAGGGGGCACTGAAGCTTTCTTT,CSVQQGAGGTEAFF
14,TRBJ1-4,.,.,TRBV3-1,TGTGCCAGCAGCCTTCCCTCAACTAATGAAAAACTGTTTTTT,CASSLPSTNEKLFF
11,TRBJ1-2,.,few,TRBV18,TGTGCCAGCTCACCAGACACTGGCTACACCTTC,CASSPDTGYTF
13,TRBJ1-1,.,.,TRBV7-2,TGTGCCAGCAGCACTGACAGGTTAAGTGAAGCTTTCTTT,CASSTDRLSEAFF
17,TRBJ2-3,TRBD1,.,TRBV18,TGTGCCAGCTCACCTCCACAGGGGGCGCGTAGGGCAGATACGCAGTATTTT,CASSPPQGARRADTQYF
14,TRBJ1-2,.,.,TRBV4-3,TGCGCCAGCAGCCAAGATAAAGGGCTCTATGGCTACACCTTC,CASSQDKGLYGYTF
14,TRBJ1-1,.,few,TRBV7-9,TGTGCCAGCAGCTCCTTTACCTCCAACACTGAAGCTTTCTTT,CASSSFTSNTEAFF
13,TRBJ2-3,.,.,TRBV12-3/TRBV12-4,TGTGCCAGCAGTTTAGCTGAGGGAGATACGCAGTATTTT,CASSLAEGDTQYF
13,TRBJ1-1,.,few,TRBV6-2/TRBV6-3,TGTGCCAGCACACCAGGGATGAACACTGAAGCTTTCTTT,CASTPGMNTEAFF
15,TRBJ2-2,.,.,TRBV4-1,TGCGCCAGCAGCCCAACGGGGTCGAACACCGGGGAGCTGTTTTTT,CASSPTGSNTGELFF
15,TRBJ2-5,TRBD1,many,TRBV7-9,TGTGCCAGCAGCTTGGGGGACAGGGAGCAAGAGACCCAGTACTTC,CASSLGDREQETQYF
15,TRBJ1-3,.,few,TRBV7-2,TGTGCCAGCACCCACAGGCTCAGCTCTGGAAACACCATATATTTT,CASTHRLSSGNTIYF
14,TRBJ2-2,.,.,TRBV2,TGTGCCAGCAAAAAAAGTGTCTTTACCGGGGAGCTGTTTTTT,CASKKSVFTGELFF
15,TRBJ1-1,TRBD1,.,TRBV9,TGTGCCAGCAGCGCGGGGTACACAGGGGGCACTGAAGCTTTCTTT,CASSAGYTGGTEAFF
12,TRBJ1-1,.,.,TRBV24-1,TGTGCCACCAGTCAGAGTAACACTGAAGCTTTCTTT,CATSQSNTEAFF
15,TRBJ2-5,.,once,TRBV5-1,TGCGCCAGCAGCTTGGCCGGGGACCGAGCGGAGACCCAGTACTTC,CASSLAGDRAETQYF
14,TRBJ2-1,.,.,TRBV7-2,TGTGCCAGCAGCTCCTTCCCGGTAGCTCATGAGCAGTTCTTC,CASSSFPVAHEQFF
16,TRBJ2-3,TRBD2,.,TRBV5-6,TGTGCCAGCAGAGCGCAGGCTAGCGGGGGTATAGATACGCAGTATTTT,CASRAQASGGIDTQYF
16,TRBJ2-1,.,.,TRBV9,TGTGCCAGCAGCGTAGACGTGGGCGGCCCCTACAATGAGCAGTTCTTC,CASSVDVGGPYNEQFF
16,TRBJ2-3,.,few,TRBV18,TGTGCCAGCTCACCCGACGTCATGGGCGGTGCAGATACGCAGTATTTT,CASSPDVMGGADTQYF
14,TRBJ1-2,TRBD1,many,TRBV5-1,TGCGCCAGCAGCTTGTTACAGGGGGAGCATGGCTACACCTTC,CASSLLQGEHGYTF
15,TRBJ1-4,.,.,TRBV12-3/TRBV12-4,TGTGCCAGCAGCCGTACCGGGGTTGGGGGTGAAAAACTGTTTTTT,CASSRTGVGGEKLFF
15,TRBJ2-3,.,many,TRBV5-1,TGCGCCAGCAGCTTGGTTTCCGGGGGACGGGATACGCAGTATTTT,CASSLVSGGRDTQYF
15,TRBJ1-4,.,few,TRBV5-1,TGCGCCAGCAGCCTGGGCGGCACACGGGAGGAAAAACTGTTTTTT,CASSLGGTREEKLFF
15,TRBJ2-2,TRBD1,few,TRBV6-1,TGTGCCAGCACCAGGACAGGGGGCGGAACCGGGGAGCTGTTTTTT,CASTRTGGGTGELFF
15,TRBJ2-1,TRBD2,.,TRBV24-1,TGTGCCACCAGTGACGCTAGCGGGGGGCACAATGAGCAGTTCTTC,CATSDASGGHNEQFF
13,TRBJ1-6,.,.,TRBV7-9,TGTGCCAGCAGCTTAAGTTCGGGGTCACCCCTCCACTTT,CASSLSSGSPLHF
15,TRBJ2-7,.,.,TRBV5-1,TGCGCCAGCAGCTTTGTGGCGGGGAGCTCCTACGAGCAGTACTTC,CASSFVAGSSYEQYF
14,TRBJ2-3,.,few,TRBV7-2,TGTGCCAGCAGCTTAAGACTGACAACAGATACGCAGTATTTT,CASSLRLTTDTQYF